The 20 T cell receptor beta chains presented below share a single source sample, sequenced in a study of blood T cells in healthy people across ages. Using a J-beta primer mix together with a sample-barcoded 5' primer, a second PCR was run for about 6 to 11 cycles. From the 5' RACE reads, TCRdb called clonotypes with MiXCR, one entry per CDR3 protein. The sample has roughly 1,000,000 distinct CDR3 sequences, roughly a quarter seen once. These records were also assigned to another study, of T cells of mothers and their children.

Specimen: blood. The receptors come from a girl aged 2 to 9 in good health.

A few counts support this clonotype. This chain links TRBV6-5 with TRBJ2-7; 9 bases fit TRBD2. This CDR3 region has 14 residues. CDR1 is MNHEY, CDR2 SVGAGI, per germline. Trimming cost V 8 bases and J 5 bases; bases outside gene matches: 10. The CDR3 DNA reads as TGTGCCAGCTCCCGTCTAGCGGGGTTCGACGAGCAGTACTTC. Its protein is CASSRLAGFDEQYF.

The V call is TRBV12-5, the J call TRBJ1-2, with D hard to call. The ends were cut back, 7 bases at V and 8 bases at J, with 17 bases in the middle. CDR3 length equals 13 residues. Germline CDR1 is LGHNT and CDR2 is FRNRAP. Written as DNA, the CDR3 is TGTGCTAGTGTCCGACCCGACATCCTAGGCTACACCTTC. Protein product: CASVRPDILGYTF.

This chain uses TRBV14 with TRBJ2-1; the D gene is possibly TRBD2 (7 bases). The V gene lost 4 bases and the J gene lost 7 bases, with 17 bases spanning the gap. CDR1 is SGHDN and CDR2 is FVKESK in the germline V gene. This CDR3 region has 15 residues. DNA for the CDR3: TGTGCCAGCAGCCTCCGGGGGGCTGGTCTGAATGAGCAGTTCTTC. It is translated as CASSLRGAGLNEQFF.

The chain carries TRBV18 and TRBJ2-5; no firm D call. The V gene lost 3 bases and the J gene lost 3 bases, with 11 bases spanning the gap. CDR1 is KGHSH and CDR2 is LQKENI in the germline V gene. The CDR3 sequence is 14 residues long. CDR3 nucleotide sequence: TGTGCCAGCTCACCTATAGGTATCGAAGAGACCCAGTACTTC. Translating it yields CASSPIGIEETQYF.

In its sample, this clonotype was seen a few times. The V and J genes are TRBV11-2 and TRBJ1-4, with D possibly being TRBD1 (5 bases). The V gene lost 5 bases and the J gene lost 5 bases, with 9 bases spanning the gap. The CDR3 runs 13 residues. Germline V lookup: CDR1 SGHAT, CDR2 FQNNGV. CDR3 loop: CASSRRGNEKLFF. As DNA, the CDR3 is TGTGCCAGCAGCCGAAGGGGAAATGAAAAACTGTTTTTT.

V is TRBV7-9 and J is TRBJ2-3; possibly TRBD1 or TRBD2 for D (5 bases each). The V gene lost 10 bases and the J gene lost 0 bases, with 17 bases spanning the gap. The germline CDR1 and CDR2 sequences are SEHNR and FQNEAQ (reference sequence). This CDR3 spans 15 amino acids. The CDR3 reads CATLPGAASTDTQYF. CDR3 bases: TGTGCCACCCTCCCCGGGGCAGCTAGCACAGATACGCAGTATTTT.

CDR3 residues: CATSGGDDSYNEQFF. The CDR3 bases are TGTGCCACCTCGGGGGGGGACGACTCCTACAATGAGCAGTTCTTC. The chain uses TRBV24-1 and TRBJ2-1, with TRBD2 matching 8 bases. Trimming removed 9 bases from V and 0 bases from J; junction bases left unmatched: 6. This CDR3 spans 15 amino acids. CDR1 and CDR2 (germline): KGHDR, SFDVKD.

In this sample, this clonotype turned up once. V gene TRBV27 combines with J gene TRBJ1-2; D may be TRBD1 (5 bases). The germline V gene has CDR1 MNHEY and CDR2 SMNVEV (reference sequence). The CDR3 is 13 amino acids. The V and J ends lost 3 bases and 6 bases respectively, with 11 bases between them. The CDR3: CASSFRGLDGYTF. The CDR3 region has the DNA TGTGCCAGCAGTTTCCGGGGGTTGGATGGCTACACCTTC.

The CDR3 here is CASSVRPDSPQYF. The CDR3 DNA sequence: TGTGCCAGCAGCGTGAGACCGGACTCCCCACAGTACTTC. V gene TRBV7-9 combines with J gene TRBJ2-5; D may be TRBD2 (5 bases). The CDR3 is made up of 13 amino acids. V was trimmed by 5 bases and J by 11 bases, leaving 18 bases between them. Germline V CDR1 and CDR2: SEHNR, FQNEAQ (reference sequence). The whole variable domain, remainder taken from reference TRBV7-9 and TRBJ2-5, is DTGVSQNPRHKITKRGQNVTFRCDPISEHNRLYWYRQTLGQGPEFLTYFQNEAQLEKSRLLSDRFSAERPKGSFSTLEIQRTEQGDSAMYLCASSVRPDSPQYFGPGTRLLVL.

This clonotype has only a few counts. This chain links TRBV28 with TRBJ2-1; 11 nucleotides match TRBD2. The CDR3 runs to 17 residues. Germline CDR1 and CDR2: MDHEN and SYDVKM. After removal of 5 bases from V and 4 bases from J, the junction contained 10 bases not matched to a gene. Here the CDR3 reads CASSPDLAGGRYNEQFF. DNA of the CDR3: TGTGCCAGCAGTCCCGATCTAGCGGGAGGTCGGTACAATGAGCAGTTCTTC.

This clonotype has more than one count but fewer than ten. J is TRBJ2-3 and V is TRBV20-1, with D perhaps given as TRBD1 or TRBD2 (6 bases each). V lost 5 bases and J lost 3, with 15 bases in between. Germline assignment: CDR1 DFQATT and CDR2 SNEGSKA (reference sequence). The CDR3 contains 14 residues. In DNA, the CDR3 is TGCAGTGCTGGGGGGCGCGGGACAACAGATACGCAGTATTTT. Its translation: CSAGGRGTTDTQYF.

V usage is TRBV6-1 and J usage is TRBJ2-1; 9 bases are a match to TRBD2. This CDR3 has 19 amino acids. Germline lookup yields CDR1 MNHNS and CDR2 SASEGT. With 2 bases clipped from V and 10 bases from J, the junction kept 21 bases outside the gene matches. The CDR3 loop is CASSETLRGRGGVGGEQFF. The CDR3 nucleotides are TGTGCCAGCAGTGAAACCTTACGAGGGCGGGGGGGCGTTGGAGGAGAGCAGTTCTTC.

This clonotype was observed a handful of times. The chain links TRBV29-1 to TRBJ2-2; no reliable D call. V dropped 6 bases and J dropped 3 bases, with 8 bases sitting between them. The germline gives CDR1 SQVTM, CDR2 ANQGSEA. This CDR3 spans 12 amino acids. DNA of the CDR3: TGCAGCGTCGCCCTCGACACCGGGGAGCTGTTTTTT. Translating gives CSVALDTGELFF.

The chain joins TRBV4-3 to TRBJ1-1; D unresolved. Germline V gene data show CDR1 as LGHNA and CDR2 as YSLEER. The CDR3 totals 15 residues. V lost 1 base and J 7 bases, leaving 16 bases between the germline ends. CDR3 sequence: CASSQVHGEGNEAFF. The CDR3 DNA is TGCGCCAGCAGCCAAGTACACGGAGAAGGGAATGAAGCTTTCTTT.

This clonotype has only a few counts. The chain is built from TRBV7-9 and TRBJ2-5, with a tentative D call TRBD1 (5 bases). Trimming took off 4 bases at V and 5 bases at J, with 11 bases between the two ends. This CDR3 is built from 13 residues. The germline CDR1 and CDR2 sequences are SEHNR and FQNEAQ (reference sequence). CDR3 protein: CASSSGQLETQYF. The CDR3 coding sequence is TGTGCCAGCAGCTCTGGACAATTGGAGACCCAGTACTTC.

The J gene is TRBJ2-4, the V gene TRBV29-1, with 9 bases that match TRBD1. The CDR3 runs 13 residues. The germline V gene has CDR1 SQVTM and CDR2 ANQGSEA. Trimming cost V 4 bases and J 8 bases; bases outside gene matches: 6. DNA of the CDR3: TGCAGCGTTGGGGGACAGGGATTAGACATTCAGTACTTC. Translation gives CSVGGQGLDIQYF.

The CDR3 loop is CASGLLMVEAKGEQYF. For the CDR3, the DNA is TGTGCTAGTGGTTTGTTAATGGTAGAGGCCAAGGGCGAGCAGTACTTC. This chain uses TRBV12-5 with TRBJ2-7, with D uncertain. The length of the CDR3 is 16 residues. V was pared by 2 bases and J by 6 bases, with 20 bases between. Germline values: CDR1 LGHNT, CDR2 FRNRAP.

DNA of the CDR3: TGTGCCAGCACAACTAGCGGGGGTACCTACAATGAGCAGTTCTTC. It codes for CASTTSGGTYNEQFF. The chain recombines TRBV6-5 with TRBJ2-1; 11 bases match TRBD2. Germline V lookup: CDR1 MNHEY, CDR2 SVGAGI. CDR3 size: 15 residues. Unmatched junction bases numbered 4, after V lost 7 bases and J lost 2 bases.

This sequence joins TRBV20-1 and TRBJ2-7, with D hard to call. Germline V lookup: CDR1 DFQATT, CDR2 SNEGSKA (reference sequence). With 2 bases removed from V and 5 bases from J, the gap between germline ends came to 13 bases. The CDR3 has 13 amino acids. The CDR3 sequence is CSARSLVTDEQYF. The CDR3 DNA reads TGCAGTGCTAGAAGTCTAGTTACCGACGAGCAGTACTTC.

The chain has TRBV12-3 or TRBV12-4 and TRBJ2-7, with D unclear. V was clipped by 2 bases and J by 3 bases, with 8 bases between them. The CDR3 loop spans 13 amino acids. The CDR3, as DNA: TGTGCCAGCAGTTTAAGGCTCGGCTACGAGCAGTACTTC. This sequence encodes CASSLRLGYEQYF.